This TCR beta chain was profiled in a study of T cells after yellow fever vaccination. Study-level information: Preparing low-cell-number fractions relied on SMART-Seq v4 Ultra Low Input. Study-level results: The secondary response was weaker, and its peak arrived faster, on day 5 versus 15.

The authors made TCR cDNA by 5'RACE template switching, adding a universal primer site and UMIs. In TCRdb, the 5' RACE reads were re-called with MiXCR into one record per CDR3 protein. The profile shows about 340,000 distinct CDR3 sequences, 12% of them singletons. As to this clonotype: Antigen: not known.

The germline CDR1 and CDR2 sequences are KGHDR and SFDVKD. Trimming cost V 9 bases and J 2 bases; bases outside gene matches: 5. This CDR3 has 14 residues. The gene calls are TRBV24-1 and TRBJ2-5, with 10 bases identical to TRBD1. This TCR derives from a man between 18 and 29 years old who received the YFV17D yellow fever vaccine. The sequences come from CD4+ T cells sorted from PBMCs, collected 15 days after the yellow fever booster vaccination. CDR3 sequence (DNA): TGTGCCACCGGAGGACAGGGGGATCAAGAGACCCAGTACTTC. Its protein is CATGGQGDQETQYF.